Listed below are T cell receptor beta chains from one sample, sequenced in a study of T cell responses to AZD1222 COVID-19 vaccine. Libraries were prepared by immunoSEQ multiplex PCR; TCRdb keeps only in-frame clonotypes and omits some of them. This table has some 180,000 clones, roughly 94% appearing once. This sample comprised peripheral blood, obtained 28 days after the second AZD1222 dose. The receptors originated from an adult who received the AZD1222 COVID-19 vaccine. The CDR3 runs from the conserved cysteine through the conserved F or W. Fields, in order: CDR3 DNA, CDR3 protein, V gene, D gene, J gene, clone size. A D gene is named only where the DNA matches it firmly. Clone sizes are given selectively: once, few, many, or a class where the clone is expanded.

CDR3nt: TGCGCCAGCAGCCGGGAGGGGTTGAGGGAAAAACTGTTTTTT
CDR3aa: CASSREGLREKLFF
v_gene: TRBV4-1
d_gene: NA
j_gene: TRBJ1-4
abundance: NA

CDR3nt: TGTGCCAGCAGCCGAACTTGGGGCGCAGGATCCACAGATACGCAGTATTTT
CDR3aa: CASSRTWGAGSTDTQYF
v_gene: TRBV14
d_gene: NA
j_gene: TRBJ2-3
abundance: NA

CDR3nt: TGTGCCAGCAGCGTTGGGGGGAGGCGTAATGAAAAACTGTTTTTT
CDR3aa: CASSVGGRRNEKLFF
v_gene: TRBV9
d_gene: NA
j_gene: TRBJ1-4
abundance: NA

CDR3nt: TGTGCCAGCAGCCCTGGAGTCGACTATGGCTACACCTTC
CDR3aa: CASSPGVDYGYTF
v_gene: TRBV7-9
d_gene: NA
j_gene: TRBJ1-2
abundance: NA

CDR3nt: TGTGCCAGCAGCCCCCGGACTAGCGGGGACTACGAGCAGTACTTC
CDR3aa: CASSPRTSGDYEQYF
v_gene: TRBV11-2
d_gene: TRBD2
j_gene: TRBJ2-7
abundance: NA

CDR3nt: TGTGCCAGCAGCTTAGAAGAGGTGCGGACAGTCGCCGGAAACACCATATATTTT
CDR3aa: CASSLEEVRTVAGNTIYF
v_gene: TRBV7-8
d_gene: NA
j_gene: TRBJ1-3
abundance: NA

CDR3nt: TGTGCCAGCAGCTTGGGGCGGGGTCTATCGGGGGAGCAGTACTTC
CDR3aa: CASSLGRGLSGEQYF
v_gene: TRBV5-4
d_gene: NA
j_gene: TRBJ2-7
abundance: NA

CDR3nt: TGTGCCACCAGTGATTCCGGCCCGGTAGCGGGAGAAACAGATACGCAGTATTTT
CDR3aa: CATSDSGPVAGETDTQYF
v_gene: TRBV24-1
d_gene: TRBD2
j_gene: TRBJ2-3
abundance: NA

CDR3nt: TGCGCCAGCAGCCAAGGACAAAATCAGCCCCAGCATTTT
CDR3aa: CASSQGQNQPQHF
v_gene: TRBV4-1
d_gene: NA
j_gene: TRBJ1-5
abundance: NA

CDR3nt: TGTGCTGCGGGACAGGGGGATTCACCCCTCCACTTT
CDR3aa: CAAGQGDSPLHF
v_gene: TRBV28
d_gene: TRBD1
j_gene: TRBJ1-6
abundance: NA

CDR3nt: TGTGCCAGCAGCAGTCAGGGGAATAGCAATCAGCCCCAGCATTTT
CDR3aa: CASSSQGNSNQPQHF
v_gene: TRBV6-6
d_gene: NA
j_gene: TRBJ1-5
abundance: NA

CDR3nt: TGTGCCAGCAGGGCTAGACAGGGCAGTCAGCCCCAGCATTTT
CDR3aa: CASRARQGSQPQHF
v_gene: TRBV6-5
d_gene: TRBD1
j_gene: TRBJ1-5
abundance: NA

CDR3nt: TGTGCCAGCAGGGCAGGGTTGGCCGGGGAGCTGTTTTTT
CDR3aa: CASRAGLAGELFF
v_gene: TRBV28
d_gene: NA
j_gene: TRBJ2-2
abundance: NA

CDR3nt: TGCGCCAGCGATACAGGGTATAGCACAGATACGCAGTATTTT
CDR3aa: CASDTGYSTDTQYF
v_gene: TRBV5-1
d_gene: NA
j_gene: TRBJ2-3
abundance: NA

CDR3nt: TGTGCCAGCAGCTTAGCAGCGGGGTTTGGCTACACCTTC
CDR3aa: CASSLAAGFGYTF
v_gene: TRBV7-6
d_gene: NA
j_gene: TRBJ1-2
abundance: NA

CDR3nt: TGTGCCAGCAGCCAAGAAATCGACCAGCCCCAGCATTTT
CDR3aa: CASSQEIDQPQHF
v_gene: TRBV3-1/TRBV3-2
d_gene: NA
j_gene: TRBJ1-5
abundance: once

CDR3nt: TGCGCCAGCAGTGTTTCTCAGGGAACCGGGTATGGCTACACCTTC
CDR3aa: CASSVSQGTGYGYTF
v_gene: TRBV10-2
d_gene: NA
j_gene: TRBJ1-2
abundance: NA

CDR3nt: TGTGCCAGCAGTATGGGGGCCCGCCTTGGCTACACCTTC
CDR3aa: CASSMGARLGYTF
v_gene: TRBV6-2/TRBV6-3
d_gene: NA
j_gene: TRBJ1-2
abundance: NA

CDR3nt: TGTGCCAGCTCACCAGACAGATCCTACGAGCAGTACTTC
CDR3aa: CASSPDRSYEQYF
v_gene: TRBV18
d_gene: NA
j_gene: TRBJ2-7
abundance: NA

CDR3nt: TGTGCCAGCAGTGAAGCTGCTCTAGCGGGGGGGCTTTCCGAGACCCAGTACTTC
CDR3aa: CASSEAALAGGLSETQYF
v_gene: TRBV2
d_gene: TRBD2
j_gene: TRBJ2-5
abundance: NA

CDR3nt: TGCGCCAGCAGCCAAGAAGGGGCAAGAAGCGGCGGTGAGACCCAGTACTTC
CDR3aa: CASSQEGARSGGETQYF
v_gene: TRBV4-3
d_gene: NA
j_gene: TRBJ2-5
abundance: NA

CDR3nt: TGTGCCAGCAGTTTTACCGAGACAGGGGGGGATGGCTACACCTTC
CDR3aa: CASSFTETGGDGYTF
v_gene: TRBV28
d_gene: TRBD1
j_gene: TRBJ1-2
abundance: NA

CDR3nt: TGTGCCAGCAGCTACGGGACAATAACCACCTACGAGCAGTACTTC
CDR3aa: CASSYGTITTYEQYF
v_gene: TRBV5-6
d_gene: NA
j_gene: TRBJ2-7
abundance: NA

CDR3nt: TGTGCCAGCTCGGACAGGTTCAATGAAAAACTGTTTTTT
CDR3aa: CASSDRFNEKLFF
v_gene: TRBV19
d_gene: TRBD1
j_gene: TRBJ1-4
abundance: NA

CDR3nt: TGTGCCAGCAGAGATCACGGGGGGCAGGACGAGCAGTACTTC
CDR3aa: CASRDHGGQDEQYF
v_gene: TRBV6-6
d_gene: NA
j_gene: TRBJ2-7
abundance: NA

CDR3nt: TGTGCCAGCAGCGCCGATAGCGGTGGCCCCTACAATGAGCAGTTCTTC
CDR3aa: CASSADSGGPYNEQFF
v_gene: TRBV9
d_gene: NA
j_gene: TRBJ2-1
abundance: NA

CDR3nt: TGTGCCAGCTCTCAGGGCTATCAGCCCCAGCATTTT
CDR3aa: CASSQGYQPQHF
v_gene: TRBV12-3/TRBV12-4
d_gene: NA
j_gene: TRBJ1-5
abundance: NA

CDR3nt: TGTGCCAGCAGTTACCGGGACAGGGGTTCGGGCAATGAGCAGTTCTTC
CDR3aa: CASSYRDRGSGNEQFF
v_gene: TRBV5-5
d_gene: TRBD1
j_gene: TRBJ2-1
abundance: once

CDR3nt: TGTGCCAGCAGCTTAGTGGGACAGAAATACGAGCAGTACTTC
CDR3aa: CASSLVGQKYEQYF
v_gene: TRBV7-2
d_gene: TRBD1
j_gene: TRBJ2-7
abundance: NA

CDR3nt: TGCGCCAGCAGCCACGCGAGGGGGGGGGCGACTCAGCCCCAGCATTTT
CDR3aa: CASSHARGGATQPQHF
v_gene: TRBV4-1
d_gene: NA
j_gene: TRBJ1-5
abundance: NA

CDR3nt: TGTGCCAGCAGCCTCTATAGGGAAACCTACGAGCAGTACTTC
CDR3aa: CASSLYRETYEQYF
v_gene: TRBV6-2/TRBV6-3
d_gene: NA
j_gene: TRBJ2-7
abundance: NA

CDR3nt: TGCGCCAGCAGCTCGGGACCGGGATCCAGGTTGTTTTTT
CDR3aa: CASSSGPGSRLFF
v_gene: TRBV4-3
d_gene: NA
j_gene: TRBJ1-4
abundance: NA

CDR3nt: TGTGCCAGCTCCCAAAAGGGACAGGGAGGCTCCTACAATGAGCAGTTCTTC
CDR3aa: CASSQKGQGGSYNEQFF
v_gene: TRBV18
d_gene: TRBD1
j_gene: TRBJ2-1
abundance: NA

CDR3nt: TGTGCCAGCAACGTAGGGAACAGAAACTACGAGCAGTACTTC
CDR3aa: CASNVGNRNYEQYF
v_gene: TRBV5-5
d_gene: NA
j_gene: TRBJ2-7
abundance: NA

CDR3nt: TGTGCCAGCAGCTTCCTAACAGGGGGCACTGAAGCTTTCTTT
CDR3aa: CASSFLTGGTEAFF
v_gene: TRBV5-4
d_gene: TRBD1
j_gene: TRBJ1-1
abundance: NA

CDR3nt: TGTGCCAGCAGCGTAGGAACGGACACATACTATGGCTACACCTTC
CDR3aa: CASSVGTDTYYGYTF
v_gene: TRBV9
d_gene: NA
j_gene: TRBJ1-2
abundance: NA

CDR3nt: TGTGCCAGCAGCTCACTCTTGGTAGCGGGAGGCACAGATACGCAGTATTTT
CDR3aa: CASSSLLVAGGTDTQYF
v_gene: TRBV9
d_gene: TRBD2
j_gene: TRBJ2-3
abundance: NA

CDR3nt: TGTGCCAGCAGCTTAGGCGGATATAGCAATCAGCCCCAGCATTTT
CDR3aa: CASSLGGYSNQPQHF
v_gene: TRBV7-9
d_gene: NA
j_gene: TRBJ1-5
abundance: few

CDR3nt: TGCGCCAGCAGCCAAGATAGAGGCGGTTCCAATCAGCCCCAGCATTTT
CDR3aa: CASSQDRGGSNQPQHF
v_gene: TRBV4-1
d_gene: NA
j_gene: TRBJ1-5
abundance: NA

CDR3nt: TGTGCCAGCAGCTTGTTTGGGAGGGAAACTAACTATGGCTACACCTTC
CDR3aa: CASSLFGRETNYGYTF
v_gene: TRBV5-8
d_gene: NA
j_gene: TRBJ1-2
abundance: NA

CDR3nt: TGTGCCAGCAGTTTAATGGCCGGGACAGGGGGCTACGAGCAGTACTTC
CDR3aa: CASSLMAGTGGYEQYF
v_gene: TRBV6-5
d_gene: TRBD1
j_gene: TRBJ2-7
abundance: once

CDR3nt: TGTGCCTGGAGTCCCGACTTGAGCCCCACAGATACGCAGTATTTT
CDR3aa: CAWSPDLSPTDTQYF
v_gene: TRBV30
d_gene: NA
j_gene: TRBJ2-3
abundance: NA

CDR3nt: TGTGCCAGCAGCGTAAGTGGTCTGGGGGTAACAGATACGCAGTATTTT
CDR3aa: CASSVSGLGVTDTQYF
v_gene: TRBV9
d_gene: NA
j_gene: TRBJ2-3
abundance: NA

CDR3nt: TGCAGTGCTAGTTTCGGGGGGGGCCGCGAAAAACTGTTTTTT
CDR3aa: CSASFGGGREKLFF
v_gene: TRBV20-1
d_gene: NA
j_gene: TRBJ1-4
abundance: NA

CDR3nt: TGCGCCAGCAGCTTGGGTGCAAGCGTGGACGTCCTGACTTTC
CDR3aa: CASSLGASVDVLTF
v_gene: TRBV5-1
d_gene: NA
j_gene: TRBJ2-6
abundance: NA

CDR3nt: TGTGCCAGCAGTCGACTAGCCGGAGAACCAGATACGCAGTATTTT
CDR3aa: CASSRLAGEPDTQYF
v_gene: TRBV6-4
d_gene: TRBD2
j_gene: TRBJ2-3
abundance: NA

CDR3nt: TGCAGCGCCGCGGGACAGGCAACTAATGAAAAACTGTTTTTT
CDR3aa: CSAAGQATNEKLFF
v_gene: TRBV29-1
d_gene: TRBD1
j_gene: TRBJ1-4
abundance: NA

CDR3nt: TGCAGCGTTCGGGGGACCATCGGGGCAGATACGCAGTATTTT
CDR3aa: CSVRGTIGADTQYF
v_gene: TRBV29-1
d_gene: NA
j_gene: TRBJ2-3
abundance: NA

CDR3nt: TGCAGCGTTATGGCAATTGAAGCTTTCTTT
CDR3aa: CSVMAIEAFF
v_gene: TRBV29-1
d_gene: NA
j_gene: TRBJ1-1
abundance: NA

CDR3nt: TGTGCCAGCAGCTCAACAGGGGTGTGGACTGAAGCTTTCTTT
CDR3aa: CASSSTGVWTEAFF
v_gene: TRBV7-2
d_gene: TRBD1
j_gene: TRBJ1-1
abundance: NA

CDR3nt: TGCGCCAGCAGCTTGGGGGGCCCTAATGAAAAACTGTTTTTT
CDR3aa: CASSLGGPNEKLFF
v_gene: TRBV5-1
d_gene: NA
j_gene: TRBJ1-4
abundance: NA

CDR3nt: TGTGCCAGCAGTGACTGGGGGGCCTACAATGAGCAGTTCTTC
CDR3aa: CASSDWGAYNEQFF
v_gene: TRBV25-1
d_gene: NA
j_gene: TRBJ2-1
abundance: NA

CDR3nt: TGTGCCAGCAGCTCGGGGCAAAGGCCAAATGAAAAACTGTTTTTT
CDR3aa: CASSSGQRPNEKLFF
v_gene: TRBV5-4
d_gene: NA
j_gene: TRBJ1-4
abundance: few